One and the same sample provided the 12 T cell receptor beta chains below, sequenced in a study of blood T cells in healthy people across ages. A J-beta primer mix and a sample-barcoded 5' primer were used in a second PCR of roughly 6 to 12 cycles. TCRdb re-called the 5' RACE reads with MiXCR, one entry per CDR3 protein. Of 850,000 to 950,000 distinct CDR3 sequences in the sample, around 26% were seen once. Specimen: blood. The receptors stem from a woman aged 80 or over in good health.

V and J are TRBV11-2 and TRBJ2-4; D is unclear. The V end lost 3 bases, the J end lost 0 bases, and 9 bases lay between the germline ends. Germline V CDR1 and CDR2: SGHAT, FQNNGV. The CDR3 extends over 15 amino acids. The CDR3: CASSLADVAKNIQYF. In DNA, the CDR3 is TGTGCCAGCAGCTTGGCCGACGTAGCCAAAAACATTCAGTACTTC.

Remarks on this clonotype: Given a much more abundant clone one base away, this may be a read error. J is TRBJ2-3 and V is TRBV12-3 or TRBV12-4; TRBD1 aligns across 9 bases. CDR3 length equals 15 residues. CDR3: CASSIPGQGTDAQYF. The CDR3 DNA sequence: TGTGCCAGCAGTATACCGGGACAGGGCACAGATGCGCAGTATTTT.

This clonotype was counted at least ten times. The chain joins TRBV5-6 to TRBJ2-7; D remains unclear. The CDR3 loop spans 14 amino acids. Germline V gene lookup returns CDR1 SGHDT and CDR2 YYEEEE. With 4 bases removed from V and 4 bases from J, the gap between germline ends came to 15 bases. CDR3 protein: CASSDTPHSYEQYF. CDR3 sequence (DNA): TGTGCCAGCAGCGATACCCCCCACAGTTACGAGCAGTACTTC.

This clonotype was counted many times. CDR3 protein: CSAKTGSFVLETQYF. The CDR3 DNA reads TGCAGTGCCAAAACCGGGTCCTTCGTCCTAGAGACCCAGTACTTC. The chain employs TRBV20-1 and TRBJ2-5; no clear D. V gave up 6 bases and J gave up 4 bases, with 21 bases separating them. This CDR3 region has 15 residues. The V gene's germline CDR1 is DFQATT and CDR2 SNEGSKA (reference sequence).

V gene TRBV12-3 or TRBV12-4 combines with J gene TRBJ2-3, with 7 bases matching TRBD1. The CDR3 runs to 16 residues. V trimming: 5 bases; J trimming: 15 bases; junction bases outside the gene matches: 23. CDR3 region: CASSLSGQLGTDVQYF. Written as DNA, the CDR3 is TGTGCCAGCAGTCTCTCGGGACAGTTGGGCACAGATGTGCAATATTTT.

This clonotype was detected only once. It may be a read error: a sequence one base away is much more abundant. The V and J genes are TRBV24-1 and TRBJ2-1, with D perhaps TRBD1 (7 bases). The J call may be wrong; the DNA end is better matched by TRBJ2-7. Per germline, CDR1 KGHDR and CDR2 SFDVKD. The CDR3 runs 14 residues. This chain's CDR3 is CATSEQGGGNEQYF. The CDR3 DNA sequence: TGTGCCACCAGTGAGCAGGGGGGTGGGAATGAGCAGTACTTC.

Of note for this clonotype: A clone one base away is much larger, so this may be a read error. This chain connects TRBV21-1 to TRBJ2-5; TRBD1 was called by the table and not checked on the DNA. The J call is in doubt because the DNA end fits TRBJ2-7 better. TRBV21-1 is annotated as a pseudogene. This CDR3 is 16 amino acids long. The CDR3 loop is CASSKPTGGSSYEQYF. Written as DNA, the CDR3 is TGTGCCAGCAGCAAACCAACAGGGGGAAGTTCCTACGAGCAGTACTTC.

The chain uses TRBV7-2 and TRBJ2-3; a possible D gene is TRBD2 (6 bases). This CDR3 region has 15 residues. Germline V gene data show CDR1 as SGHTA and CDR2 as FQGNSA. V lost 7 bases and J 1 base, leaving 15 bases between the germline ends. The CDR3, as DNA: TGTGCCAGCACCTCCCGGTGGGGGGGCACAGATACGCAGTATTTT. Translated, it gives CASTSRWGGTDTQYF.

The CDR3 reads CASSFNFQEIQYF. CDR3 in DNA: TGCGCCAGCAGCTTTAACTTCCAAGAGATCCAGTACTTC. V is TRBV5-1 and J is TRBJ2-4, with no clear D. The germline V gene has CDR1 SGHRS and CDR2 YFSETQ. The V and J ends lost 2 bases and 13 bases respectively, with 16 bases between them. The CDR3 totals 13 residues.

This clonotype was observed a handful of times. The chain couples TRBV20-1 to TRBJ1-3; D might be TRBD1 (6 bases). Germline lookup yields CDR1 DFQATT and CDR2 SNEGSKA (reference sequence). The CDR3 is 15 residues long. V gave up 2 bases and J gave up 0 bases, with 11 bases separating them. Here the CDR3 reads CSARSQGSSGNTIYF. CDR3 DNA: TGCAGTGCTAGATCGCAGGGGAGCTCTGGAAACACCATATATTTT.

The genes are TRBV28 and TRBJ1-3, with D unclear. The CDR3 spans 14 residues. The V end lost 7 bases, the J end lost 0 bases, and 10 bases lay between the germline ends. Germline lookup yields CDR1 MDHEN and CDR2 SYDVKM. The CDR3: CASNHQSSGNTIYF. Here the CDR3 DNA reads TGTGCCAGCAACCATCAAAGCTCTGGAAACACCATATATTTT.

This clonotype showed up just a few times. CDR3 coding DNA: TGTGCCAGCAGCGGGAGACAGATGAACACCGGGGAGCTGTTTTTT. Translation gives CASSGRQMNTGELFF. The chain combines TRBV9 with TRBJ2-2, with D tentatively TRBD1 (5 bases). Germline CDR1 reads SGDLS; CDR2 reads YYNGEE. Trimming stripped 3 bases from V and 1 base from J, with 10 bases between. The CDR3 contains 15 residues.